The entry below gives a single TCR beta chain sequence along with its context. What this receptor recognizes is not known. Per-base qualities were not stored, and no clone one base away is much larger. This sample stems from a study of CD4 T cells in relation to SARS-CoV-2 and coronaviruses (TCRdb year 2021). Study-wide context: In the ViraFEST assay, PBMCs were cultured with antigen for nine to ten days, after which TCR beta CDR3s were sequenced to identify clonal expansions specific to the antigen. Shared crossreactive spike epitopes were mapped to their HLA restriction using patient-derived lymphoblastoid cell lines. Expansion assays from other donors in the study were sequenced with a different, Illumina-based TCR-beta assay. The study assessed, at the TCR clonotype level, memory CD4+ T cell crossreactivity between SARS-CoV-2 and common cold coronavirus spike proteins. The Adaptive Biotechnologies TCR-sequencing kit was used to sequence samples from three pre-COVID donors and the naive versus memory experiments, while other data came from Illumina-based sequencing. An HIV-1 Nef peptide pool or a no-peptide culture served as the negative reference condition.

Libraries were constructed by the immunoSEQ multiplex PCR assay. Regarding the original processing steps: During preprocessing, nonproductive sequences were removed, along with CDR3s that did not begin with C, did not end with F or W, or were shorter than 7 amino acids. The MANAFEST web app identified antigen-specific clonotypes based on expansion compared with the reference and other culture wells. To be counted as positive, a clone had to show significant expansion compared with the reference culture, at an FDR below 0.05, in 2 of 3 replicate wells. Positive clones also required significant expansion versus all other tandem wells and an odds ratio above 5. After three terminal residues were trimmed from each end, CDR3 homology was quantified as pairwise Levenshtein distance using the stringdist R package. TCRdb holds this immuneACCESS table with in-frame rearrangements only. Some clones are missing; in checked studies, unresolved V genes explain under half, and the rest has no known cause. V and J calls and clone size follow that table, whereas D and trimming were derived from the DNA. This sample comprises some 21,000 clones, just under 75% of them detected only once. 9.5% to 15% of the sample is held by the ten biggest clonotypes.

The CDR3 contains 15 residues, cysteine and phenylalanine counted. CDR3 DNA only is kept here, 45 bases in frame from base 1. Per the germline V gene, SQVTM is the CDR1 and ANQGSEA is the CDR2. V is shortened by 3 bases, J by 0 bases, and the region joining them spans 9 bases. Overall study results and their limits: Approximately 61% of donors had memory CD4+ clonotypes that crossrecognized SARS-CoV-2 and at least one common cold coronavirus spike. Small numbers of patients and of tested TCRs limited the study. Since the crossreactivity analysis centred on spike protein, crossreactivity against other viral proteins was not assessed. Compared with monoreactive clones, crossreactive clones had significantly weaker SARS-CoV-2-driven expansion, a result consistent with antigenic imprinting. Pre-pandemic and post-infection samples were not both contributed by any donor, so tracing of the source of pre-existing responses was limited.

CD4+ T cells from unexposed donors were collected before the COVID-19 pandemic (2011-2018). The EasySep CD4+ T cell isolation kit was used to isolate CD4+ T cells once the cultures had run for about 11 days. As cell numbers permitted, CD4+ T cells from unexposed donors were tested for reactivity to SARS-CoV-2 S and N and to four common cold coronavirus spike pools. PBMCs were cultured at a few million per well in IMDM supplemented with about 5% human AB serum and around 9.2 IU/ml IL-2. Half of the culture medium was replaced with fresh IL-2-containing medium on days 3 and 7. Triplicate replicate wells were generally used for each peptide culture condition. The leukapheresis product for the unexposed donors was obtained through commercial purchase. Ficoll-Paque PLUS gradient centrifugation was used to isolate PBMCs from leukapheresis product or whole blood. PBMCs were either cryopreserved at -140°C or used fresh in the expansion assay. The QIAamp Micro DNA Kit was used to extract genomic DNA from the CD4+ T cells.

The sample consisted of CD4+ T cells from PBMCs, cultured in vitro. The clonotype comes from a human donor in good health. The V gene is TRBV29-1 and the J gene is TRBJ2-6, with the identity of the D gene unclear. The DNA sequence follows: TGCAGCGTTGAGGTATTTAGCTCTGGGGCCAACGTCCTGACTTTC. Its amino acids are CSVEVFSSGANVLTF.